The clone carrying this TCR beta chain appeared a few times. Germline values: CDR1 LNHDA, CDR2 SQIVND (reference sequence). CDR3 length equals 14 residues. Trimming took 2 bases from V and 2 from J, leaving 10 bases between them. Per the original data handling: Quantification of nucleated cells was approximated via reference gene primer amplification. TCRdb's table, derived via immunoSEQ multiplex PCR, lists solely in-frame clones and lacks some. The V and J calls and clone size were taken over from that table, and D and trimming were inferred from the DNA. In the table there are about 36,000 clones, roughly 74% of which are singletons. Recruited during active infection, patients (from Seattle) were subsequently followed longitudinally. The record originates from a study of blood T cell repertoires in COVID-19. Study-level background: Spain, Italy and the United States supplied samples that represented acute and convalescent COVID-19. Sources were T cells, B-cell-depleted T cells, or PBMCs; the material itself was cDNA or gDNA.

The TCR was taken from a man aged 65 to 79 with COVID-19, enrolled during active disease. The sequenced material came from peripheral blood. This chain joins TRBV19 and TRBJ2-7; no firm D call. CDR3 nucleotides: TGTGCCAGTAGTATACGGGTACCCACCTACGAGCAGTACTTC. Its protein product is CASSIRVPTYEQYF.